This T cell receptor beta chain was sequenced for a study of blood T cell repertoires in COVID-19. Original methodology: Amplification with reference gene primers provided the estimates of nucleated cell counts. Here immunoSEQ multiplex PCR was the method, and the copy in TCRdb shows in-frame clones only, minus some. The V and J calls and clone size come from that table; D and trimming were worked out from the DNA. The repertoire holds about 130,000 clones, with 84% as singletons. The germline CDR1 and CDR2 sequences are SNHLY and FYNNEI. V gave up 4 bases and J gave up 2 bases; unmatched junction bases: 7. The CDR3 has 15 amino acids.

The sample comprised peripheral blood. This chain uses TRBV2 with TRBJ1-1; TRBD1 aligns across 7 bases. This TCR was recovered from a woman in her sixties or seventies with acute or convalescent COVID-19. In DNA form, the CDR3 reads TGTGCCAGCAGTGTTGCCGACAGGGTAAACACTGAAGCTTTCTTT. This encodes CASSVADRVNTEAFF.